This paragraph reports one T cell receptor beta chain. Antigen: not known. The table came from immunoSEQ multiplex PCR; TCRdb's copy has only in-frame clones and leaves some out. The data hold more than 100,000 clones, with roughly 84% observed a single time. This record comes from a study of T cell responses to AZD1222 COVID-19 vaccine. Study results and limitations: None of the repertoires were sampled until the peak T cell response had passed.

Germline lookup yields CDR1 DFQATT and CDR2 SNEGSKA (reference sequence). This CDR3 region has 11 residues. V lost 3 bases to trimming and J lost 4 bases, with 6 bases between them. The J gene is TRBJ1-1, the V gene TRBV20-1; no clear D gene. The material was peripheral blood, obtained on day 0 of AZD1222 vaccination. This receptor was identified in an adult in good health. The CDR3 DNA is TGCAGTGCTAGTCGGGGCACTGAAGCTTTCTTT. It translates to CSASRGTEAFF.